This TCR beta chain was captured by sequencing in a study of long-term antiretroviral therapy in people with HIV. Until DNA extraction, the samples held between about 0.85-11 million cryopreserved PBMC. Researchers report immunoSEQ v3.0 was run at survey level. TCRdb keeps only in-frame clones here, not all; method: immunoSEQ multiplex PCR. The sample lists about 36,000 clones; 80% were seen once. Germline CDR1 and CDR2: MNHNY and SVGAGI (reference sequence). The CDR3 is made up of 13 amino acids. Between the trimmed V and J ends, which lost 10 bases and 1 base, there was a span of 11 bases. Details on this clone: The antigen is unknown.

Notes on the study in general: Clones showing expansion before ART dominated the repertoire at all time points. Repertoires looked antigen-experienced, with only a slight naive shift after ART.

This chain joins TRBV6-6 and TRBJ1-5; D unresolved. Sample: unsorted PBMCs, taken 3.4 years after starting antiretroviral therapy. This receptor was identified in a man between 25 and 39 years old with HIV. CDR3 amino acids: CATAQTSNQPQHF. For the CDR3, the DNA is TGTGCCACGGCTCAGACGAGCAATCAGCCCCAGCATTTT.